The rows below give T cell receptor beta chains drawn from one sample of a study of neurological immune-mediated disorders. TCRdb reprocessed the 5' RACE reads via MiXCR and lists one record per CDR3 protein. Of some 66,000 distinct CDR3 sequences listed, roughly 3.2% are singletons. Sequenced sample: PBMCs. These receptor sequences come from a man aged 35 to 55 with multiple sclerosis. Each CDR3 is given with its conserved first and last residue. D genes are given only for firm matches. Rows give clone size only sometimes, using once, few, many, or a class for an expanded clone.

v_gene: TRBV25-1; d_gene: TRBD2; j_gene: TRBJ2-3; abundance: many; CDR3nt: TGTGCCAGCAGTGAACAAAACAGCGGACTAGCGGTACCTACAGATACGCAGTATTTT; CDR3aa: CASSEQNSGLAVPTDTQYF
v_gene: TRBV29-1; d_gene: TRBD2; j_gene: TRBJ2-1; abundance: many; CDR3nt: TGCAGCGTCGCAAGACTAGCGGGAGTTGAGCAGTTCTTC; CDR3aa: CSVARLAGVEQFF
v_gene: TRBV15; d_gene: NA; j_gene: TRBJ2-7; abundance: many; CDR3nt: TGTGCCACCAGCAGGGCGACGAGGGCAGGGCCCGAGCAGTACTTC; CDR3aa: CATSRATRAGPEQYF
v_gene: TRBV5-5; d_gene: TRBD1; j_gene: TRBJ2-3; abundance: many; CDR3nt: TGTGCCAGCAGCTTCCGGGACAGGGAAACAGATACGCAGTATTTT; CDR3aa: CASSFRDRETDTQYF
v_gene: TRBV7-9; d_gene: NA; j_gene: TRBJ1-1; abundance: NA; CDR3nt: TGTGCCAGCAGCCCGTACGGGGGGGCAGGGACTGAAGCTTTCTTT; CDR3aa: CASSPYGGAGTEAFF
v_gene: TRBV7-2; d_gene: TRBD2; j_gene: TRBJ2-3; abundance: many; CDR3nt: TGTGCCAGCAGCAAGCGGGGGGGCAGTGAAGATACGCAGTATTTT; CDR3aa: CASSKRGGSEDTQYF
v_gene: TRBV10-3; d_gene: TRBD1; j_gene: TRBJ2-2; abundance: many; CDR3nt: TGTGCCATCAGGGGACAGGGGGCAAACACCGGGGAGCTGTTTTTT; CDR3aa: CAIRGQGANTGELFF
v_gene: TRBV7-8; d_gene: NA; j_gene: TRBJ2-3; abundance: many; CDR3nt: TGTGCCAGCAGCTTAGCGCTGGCGGACACAGATACGCAGTATTTT; CDR3aa: CASSLALADTDTQYF
v_gene: TRBV7-7; d_gene: NA; j_gene: TRBJ2-2; abundance: many; CDR3nt: TGTGCCAGCAGCTTACTAGCGAACACCGGGGAGCTGTTTTTT; CDR3aa: CASSLLANTGELFF
v_gene: TRBV20-1; d_gene: NA; j_gene: TRBJ1-1; abundance: many; CDR3nt: TGCAGTGCTAGAGCCCCGGGACACAAGAACACTGAAGCTTTCTTT; CDR3aa: CSARAPGHKNTEAFF
v_gene: TRBV20-1; d_gene: TRBD1; j_gene: TRBJ2-1; abundance: many; CDR3nt: TGCAGTGCTACACCGGGACAGGCCCTCAATGAGCAGTTCTTC; CDR3aa: CSATPGQALNEQFF
v_gene: TRBV7-2; d_gene: TRBD2; j_gene: TRBJ2-5; abundance: NA; CDR3nt: TGTGCCAGCAGCCCCAGACTAGCGGGGGGGTCGGGGACCCAGTACTTC; CDR3aa: CASSPRLAGGSGTQYF
v_gene: TRBV20-1; d_gene: NA; j_gene: TRBJ1-5; abundance: many; CDR3nt: TGCAGTGCCGGGGGGACAAACAGTTTGCCCCAGCATTTT; CDR3aa: CSAGGTNSLPQHF
v_gene: TRBV19; d_gene: NA; j_gene: TRBJ2-1; abundance: many; CDR3nt: TGTGCCAGTAGTACTCCTCCTAATGAGCAGTTCTTC; CDR3aa: CASSTPPNEQFF
v_gene: TRBV20-1; d_gene: NA; j_gene: TRBJ1-2; abundance: NA; CDR3nt: TGCAGTGCTAGTCGGGGGCCGGGTGGCTACACCTTC; CDR3aa: CSASRGPGGYTF
v_gene: TRBV5-1; d_gene: NA; j_gene: TRBJ2-7; abundance: many; CDR3nt: TGCGCCAGCAGCTTAGCCCTAGCGCGTACCTACGAGCAGTACTTC; CDR3aa: CASSLALARTYEQYF
v_gene: TRBV5-1; d_gene: TRBD1; j_gene: TRBJ1-1; abundance: many; CDR3nt: TGCGCCAGCAGCTTTCATACAGGGGTGAACACTGAAGCTTTCTTT; CDR3aa: CASSFHTGVNTEAFF
v_gene: TRBV9; d_gene: TRBD1; j_gene: TRBJ2-1; abundance: many; CDR3nt: TGTGCCAGCAGCGTAGACGGGACAGGCCACAATGAGCAGTTCTTC; CDR3aa: CASSVDGTGHNEQFF
v_gene: TRBV10-3; d_gene: TRBD1; j_gene: TRBJ1-1; abundance: many; CDR3nt: TGTGCCATCAGTGAGATAAAGACAGGGTCTTGGACTGAAGCTTTCTTT; CDR3aa: CAISEIKTGSWTEAFF
v_gene: TRBV20-1; d_gene: TRBD1; j_gene: TRBJ2-3; abundance: many; CDR3nt: TGCAGTGTTACTAGGGGGCCTAGCACAGATACGCAGTATTTT; CDR3aa: CSVTRGPSTDTQYF
v_gene: TRBV7-2; d_gene: NA; j_gene: TRBJ2-1; abundance: many; CDR3nt: TGTGCCAGCAGCTTTCCCACAAATGAGCAGTTCTTC; CDR3aa: CASSFPTNEQFF
v_gene: TRBV5-1; d_gene: NA; j_gene: TRBJ2-2; abundance: many; CDR3nt: TGCGCCAGCAGCTTGAATCCGAGTAACACCGGGGAGCTGTTTTTT; CDR3aa: CASSLNPSNTGELFF
v_gene: TRBV10-3; d_gene: NA; j_gene: TRBJ2-3; abundance: many; CDR3nt: TGTGCCATCAGTGAGCAGTACACAGATACGCAGTATTTT; CDR3aa: CAISEQYTDTQYF
v_gene: TRBV20-1; d_gene: TRBD2; j_gene: TRBJ2-7; abundance: many; CDR3nt: TGCAGTGCTACAGGACTAGCGGGGAACCCCTACGAGCAGTACTTC; CDR3aa: CSATGLAGNPYEQYF
v_gene: TRBV5-1; d_gene: NA; j_gene: TRBJ2-3; abundance: many; CDR3nt: TGCGCCAGCAGCTTGATACCTCCCGGAGCGGGCACAGATACGCAGTATTTT; CDR3aa: CASSLIPPGAGTDTQYF
v_gene: TRBV24-1; d_gene: TRBD1; j_gene: TRBJ2-5; abundance: many; CDR3nt: TGTGCCACCAGTGATGCCTCCGGGACAGGAGGGGAGACCCAGTACTTC; CDR3aa: CATSDASGTGGETQYF
v_gene: TRBV5-1; d_gene: NA; j_gene: TRBJ2-7; abundance: many; CDR3nt: TGCGCCAGCAGCCCCCGTCTAACCCTGGGCGAGCAGTACTTC; CDR3aa: CASSPRLTLGEQYF
v_gene: TRBV5-1; d_gene: TRBD1; j_gene: TRBJ2-1; abundance: many; CDR3nt: TGCGCCAGCAGCGGGGAAGGGGGCGCGTACAATGAGCAGTTCTTC; CDR3aa: CASSGEGGAYNEQFF